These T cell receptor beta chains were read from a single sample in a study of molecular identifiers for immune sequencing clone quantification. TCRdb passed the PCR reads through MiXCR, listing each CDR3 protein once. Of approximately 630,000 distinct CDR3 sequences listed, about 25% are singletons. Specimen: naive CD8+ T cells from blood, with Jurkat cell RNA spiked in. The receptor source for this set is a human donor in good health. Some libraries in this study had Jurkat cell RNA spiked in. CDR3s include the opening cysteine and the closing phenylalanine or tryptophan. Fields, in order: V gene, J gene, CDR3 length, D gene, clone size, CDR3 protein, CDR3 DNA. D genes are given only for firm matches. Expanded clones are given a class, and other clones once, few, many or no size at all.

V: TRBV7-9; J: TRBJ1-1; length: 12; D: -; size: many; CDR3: CASSPSNTEAFF; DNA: TGTGCCAGCAGTCCAAGTAACACTGAAGCTTTCTTT
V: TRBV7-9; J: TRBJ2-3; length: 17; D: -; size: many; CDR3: CASSHTTAKSPTDTQYF; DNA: TGTGCCAGCAGCCACACAACAGCCAAAAGCCCCACAGATACGCAGTATTTT
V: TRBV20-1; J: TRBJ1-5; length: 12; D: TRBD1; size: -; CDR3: CSARLTGTAQHF; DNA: TGCAGTGCTAGATTGACAGGGACGGCCCAGCATTTT
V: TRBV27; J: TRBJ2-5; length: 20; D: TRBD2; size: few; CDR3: CASSFLRDCGASGGQETQYF; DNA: TGTGCCAGCAGTTTTCTGAGAGACTGCGGGGCTAGCGGGGGGCAAGAGACCCAGTACTTC
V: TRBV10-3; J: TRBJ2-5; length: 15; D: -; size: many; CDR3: CATTDPGSGQETQYF; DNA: TGTGCCACAACCGATCCGGGTAGCGGCCAAGAGACCCAGTACTTC
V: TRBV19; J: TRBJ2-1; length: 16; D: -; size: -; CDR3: CASSIGTGPARNEQFF; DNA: TGTGCCAGTAGTATAGGAACGGGCCCTGCCCGAAATGAGCAGTTCTTC
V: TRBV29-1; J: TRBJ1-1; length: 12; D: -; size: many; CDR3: CSAVDQNTEAFF; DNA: TGCAGCGCCGTGGACCAGAACACTGAAGCTTTCTTT
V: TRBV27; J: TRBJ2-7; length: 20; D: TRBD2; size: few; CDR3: CASSLLPPGTSGGVNYEQYF; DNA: TGTGCCAGCAGTTTGCTCCCTCCCGGGACTAGCGGGGGGGTAAACTACGAGCAGTACTTC
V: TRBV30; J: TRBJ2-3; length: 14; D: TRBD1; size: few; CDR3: CAWTLGQGSDTQYF; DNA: TGTGCCTGGACACTGGGACAGGGGTCAGATACGCAGTATTTT
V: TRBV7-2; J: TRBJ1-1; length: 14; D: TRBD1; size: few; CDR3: CASSYITGGTEAFF; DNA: TGTGCCAGCAGCTACATTACAGGGGGCACTGAAGCTTTCTTT
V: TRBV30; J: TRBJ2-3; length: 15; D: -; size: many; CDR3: CAWSGGAGLADTQYF; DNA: TGTGCCTGGAGTGGAGGGGCAGGGTTGGCAGATACGCAGTATTTT
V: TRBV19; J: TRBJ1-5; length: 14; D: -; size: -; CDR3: CASERGASNQPQHF; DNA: TGTGCCAGTGAACGGGGGGCTAGCAATCAGCCCCAGCATTTT